What follows are 14 T cell receptor beta chains derived from one specimen sequenced in a study of human T cells and chemical hapten exposure. Time point of the sample: patch test 2, 6 weeks after DPC sensitization. The treatment denotes: therapeutic diphenylcyclopropenone sensitization with weekly scalp DPC. TCRdb called the RACE reads again in MiXCR, with one record for every CDR3 protein. The data show approximately 87,000 distinct CDR3 sequences, with about an eighth seen just once and 2.5% to 4% held by the top ten. This specimen consisted of whole blood, obtained in connection with sensitization to the hapten diphenylcyclopropenone (DPC). These receptors all stem from a woman aged 35 to 49 with alopecia areata. Some clones in this sample may be carry-over from other donors' samples.

The rearrangement uses TRBV28 and TRBJ1-2; D possibly corresponds to TRBD1 (5 bases). Germline values: CDR1 MDHEN, CDR2 SYDVKM. V dropped 10 bases and J dropped 1 base, with 10 bases sitting between them. The CDR3 has 12 amino acids. CDR3 sequence reads: CAISDSNYGYTF. For the CDR3, the DNA is TGTGCCATCAGCGACAGTAACTATGGCTACACCTTC.

The chain carries TRBV14 and TRBJ2-5; 7 bases are a match to TRBD1. Germline-derived CDR1 and CDR2 are SGHDN and FVKESK. The V segment lost 5 bases and the J segment 0 bases; nucleotides outside the gene matches: 3. CDR3 length equals 14 residues. CDR3 region: CASSYRGNQETQYF. For the CDR3, the DNA is TGTGCCAGCAGCTACAGGGGTAACCAAGAGACCCAGTACTTC.

The table lists this clonotype with many counts. The gene calls are TRBV7-2 and TRBJ2-5, with TRBD1 as a possible D gene (6 bases). From germline, CDR1 is SGHTA and CDR2 FQGNSA. The CDR3 is 15 amino acids. The V and J ends lost 1 base and 2 bases respectively, with 11 bases between them. This CDR3 is CASSLGGRKQETQYF. CDR3 in DNA: TGTGCCAGCAGCTTAGGGGGGCGGAAACAAGAGACCCAGTACTTC.

Many counts were recorded for this clonotype. The chain combines TRBV20-1 with TRBJ2-4; D may be TRBD1 (5 bases). Germline CDR1 reads DFQATT; CDR2 reads SNEGSKA (reference sequence). Between the trimmed V and J ends, which lost 1 base and 6 bases, there was a span of 7 bases. This CDR3 has 12 residues. The CDR3 loop is CSARGQGNIQYF. The CDR3 nucleotides read TGCAGTGCTAGAGGGCAGGGAAACATTCAGTACTTC.

The chain combines TRBV7-2 with TRBJ2-7, with D perhaps matching TRBD1 (5 bases). This CDR3 is 14 amino acids long. Germline values: CDR1 SGHTA, CDR2 FQGNSA. V was trimmed by 10 bases and J by 2 bases, leaving 18 bases between them. This chain's CDR3 is CATADNLGPYEQYF. Written as DNA, the CDR3 is TGTGCCACCGCGGACAATTTGGGGCCCTACGAGCAGTACTTC.

This clonotype was detected many times. The chain joins TRBV7-7 to TRBJ2-3, with 8 bases matching TRBD2. From germline, CDR1 is SSHAT and CDR2 FNYEAQ (reference sequence). V trimming: 3 bases; J trimming: 3 bases; junction bases outside the gene matches: 8. This CDR3 comprises 16 residues. The DNA for the CDR3 is TGTGCCAGCAGCTTTCAGGCTAGCGGGCGGACAGATACGCAGTATTTT. Its protein is CASSFQASGRTDTQYF.

The chain has TRBV7-9 and TRBJ1-1; D is unresolved. The CDR3 is 13 residues long. V lost 3 bases, J lost 3 bases, and 8 bases lay in between. CDR1 is SEHNR and CDR2 is FQNEAQ in the germline V gene (reference sequence). The CDR3 bases are TGTGCCAGCAGCTTGGGCGTGTACACTGAAGCTTTCTTT. Translated: CASSLGVYTEAFF.

The V call is TRBV12-3 or TRBV12-4, the J call TRBJ1-3; no clear D gene. The V gene lost 6 bases and the J gene lost 4 bases, with 16 bases spanning the gap. The CDR3 extends over 15 amino acids. CDR3 nucleotide sequence: TGTGCCAGCAGGGCGGACTCCTTTGTGGGAAACACCATATATTTT. Protein: CASRADSFVGNTIYF.

The chain recombines TRBV6-1 with TRBJ2-7, with D uncertain. The CDR3 sequence is 13 residues long. Germline loops: CDR1 MNHNS, CDR2 SASEGT. Trimming shortened V by 6 bases and J by 6 bases, and 15 bases separated the two germline ends. The CDR3 reads CASSRGQLGEQYF. Here the CDR3 DNA reads TGTGCCAGCAGCCGAGGCCAGTTGGGCGAGCAGTACTTC.

This clonotype appeared many times. The chain uses TRBV24-1 and TRBJ2-7; 10 positions match TRBD2. The junction had 8 bases not matched to a gene; V was cut back by 5 bases and J by 2 bases. Germline CDR1 and CDR2: KGHDR and SFDVKD. The CDR3 covers 16 residues. The CDR3 DNA sequence: TGTGCCACCAGTGGGGCTAGCGGGAGCCCGACCTACGAGCAGTACTTC. Protein product: CATSGASGSPTYEQYF.

This clonotype was observed at least ten times. This chain uses TRBV29-1 with TRBJ2-5; D call uncertain. The ends were cut back, 5 bases at V and 0 bases at J, with 13 bases in the middle. Germline CDR1 reads SQVTM; CDR2 reads ANQGSEA. The CDR3 length is 14 residues. The CDR3 here is CSVWLRGDQETQYF. The CDR3 nucleotides read TGCAGCGTTTGGTTGAGAGGAGACCAAGAGACCCAGTACTTC.

This chain connects TRBV27 to TRBJ1-5; D possibly corresponds to TRBD1 (5 bases). The CDR3 is 13 amino acids. Germline V lookup: CDR1 MNHEY, CDR2 SMNVEV (reference sequence). Trimming removed 7 bases from V and 5 bases from J, with 12 bases in between. Here the CDR3 DNA reads TGTGCCAGCACGGGACGTCGAGATCAGCCCCAGCATTTT. It is translated as CASTGRRDQPQHF.

The gene calls are TRBV29-1 and TRBJ2-2, with TRBD2 as a possible D gene (6 bases). CDR3 length: 14 amino acids. CDR1 is SQVTM and CDR2 is ANQGSEA in the germline V gene. V lost 5 bases and J lost 7, with 17 bases in between. CDR3 sequence: CSVLRGNLGGELFF. The CDR3 DNA is TGCAGCGTTCTACGGGGGAACCTGGGCGGGGAGCTGTTTTTT.

The gene calls are TRBV9 and TRBJ2-5, with 11 bases matching TRBD2. J gave up 5 bases and V 0 bases, and 6 bases lay outside the gene matches. In germline, CDR1 is SGDLS, CDR2 YYNGEE. The CDR3 contains 16 residues. The chain's CDR3 is CASSVAGLAGGETQYF. The CDR3 nucleotides are TGTGCCAGCAGCGTAGCAGGTTTAGCGGGGGGGGAGACCCAGTACTTC.